The 11 T cell receptor beta chains in this list originate from one sample, sequenced in a study of T cells in Graves' hyperthyroidism and ophthalmopathy. The investigators amplified TCR beta CDR3 regions from RNA transcripts. The HTBI primer set served for first-round RT-PCR of the TCR CDR3. In TCRdb, the multiplex PCR reads were re-called with MiXCR into one record per CDR3 protein. Here the sample spans over 500,000 distinct CDR3 sequences, around 15% being singletons. The sequencing input was blood. These receptors all come from a woman aged 40 to 50 with Graves' hyperthyroidism.

The V gene is TRBV6-1, the J gene TRBJ2-7; 9 positions agree with TRBD1. Germline CDR1 reads MNHNS; CDR2 reads SASEGT. This CDR3 comprises 15 residues. J was trimmed by 1 base and V by 2 bases; bases with no gene match: 3. The CDR3, as DNA: TGTGCCAGCAGTGAATGGACAGGGGAGTCCTACGAGCAGTACTTC. This sequence encodes CASSEWTGESYEQYF.

This clonotype was seen ten or more times. J is TRBJ2-7 and V is TRBV2; D might be TRBD1 (5 bases). The V end lost 4 bases, the J end lost 7 bases, and 17 bases lay between the germline ends. The germline CDR1 and CDR2 sequences are SNHLY and FYNNEI. CDR3 size: 14 residues. In DNA, the CDR3 is TGTGCCAGCAGTGCGCCAGGGTTAGTGAAAGAGCAGTACTTC. This gives the protein CASSAPGLVKEQYF.

This clonotype was detected only once. It is likely a read error, because the conserved phenylalanine at the end of the CDR3 is missing. The chain is built from TRBV29-1 and TRBJ2-7; no clear D gene. From germline, CDR1 is SQVTM and CDR2 ANQGSEA. V was clipped by 6 bases and J by 4 bases, with 16 bases between them. There are 13 residues in the CDR3. The CDR3 sequence: CSVPGPTTYEQYL. DNA for the CDR3: TGCAGCGTGCCGGGTCCAACGACATACGAGCAGTACCTC.

This clonotype has just a few counts. V gene TRBV6-2 or TRBV6-3 combines with J gene TRBJ2-3; D is possibly TRBD2 (5 bases). This CDR3 region has 13 residues. V was pared by 6 bases and J by 9 bases, with 16 bases between. Germline V gives CDR1 MNHEY, CDR2 SVGEGT. The chain's CDR3 is CASSPASPGTQYF. CDR3 DNA sequence: TGTGCCAGCAGCCCGGCTAGCCCGGGAACGCAGTATTTT.

The sample holds many counts of this clonotype. This chain uses TRBV20-1 with TRBJ2-7; no firm D call. Per the germline V gene, CDR1 is DFQATT and CDR2 is SNEGSKA (reference sequence). The CDR3 runs to 14 residues. Trimming shortened V by 5 bases and J by 1 base, and 15 bases separated the two germline ends. CDR3 protein: CSAGLLSGSYEQYF. CDR3 DNA: TGCAGTGCTGGTTTGCTATCCGGTTCCTACGAGCAGTACTTC.

V usage is TRBV29-1 and J usage is TRBJ1-2; TRBD1 aligns across 10 bases. The length of the CDR3 is 13 residues. The germline CDR1 and CDR2 sequences are SQVTM and ANQGSEA. J lost 7 bases, V lost 4 bases, and 6 bases had no gene match. CDR3 nucleotide sequence: TGCAGCGTTGCACTTGACAGGGGGCTTGGCTACACCTTC. Encoded protein: CSVALDRGLGYTF.

This clonotype was detected a few times. The chain combines TRBV7-9 with TRBJ1-5, with D unresolved. Germline CDR1 reads SEHNR; CDR2 reads FQNEAQ (reference sequence). CDR3 size: 16 residues. Trimming pared 1 base from V and 3 bases from J, leaving 13 bases between. CDR3 loop: CASSLGSSASNQPQHF. CDR3 coding DNA: TGTGCCAGCAGCTTAGGATCATCGGCCTCCAATCAGCCCCAGCATTTT.

V gene TRBV7-9 combines with J gene TRBJ2-3; D possibly corresponds to TRBD1 (6 bases). Germline loops: CDR1 SEHNR, CDR2 FQNEAQ (reference sequence). The CDR3 has 15 amino acids. V was trimmed by 0 bases and J by 5 bases, leaving 12 bases between them. CDR3 residues: CASSLADAGEDTQYF. CDR3 nucleotides: TGTGCCAGCAGCTTAGCGGACGCAGGGGAAGATACGCAGTATTTT.

The V call is TRBV24-1, the J call TRBJ2-1; 10 bases line up with TRBD2. CDR1 is KGHDR, CDR2 SFDVKD, per germline. The CDR3 is 17 amino acids. The trim removed 2 bases at V and 3 bases at J, leaving 6 bases unmatched. The DNA of the CDR3 is TGTGCCACCAGTGATTCCCGGGCTAGCGGGAGCTACAATGAGCAGTTCTTC. Translated: CATSDSRASGSYNEQFF.

This clonotype has a count of ten or more. The chain joins TRBV11-2 to TRBJ1-1, with a tentative D call TRBD1 (6 bases). The CDR3 has 15 residues. Trimming removed 5 bases from V and 0 bases from J, with 13 bases in between. Germline V gene sequence: CDR1 SGHAT, CDR2 FQNNGV. CDR3 DNA sequence: TGTGCCAGCAGCCAGATACAGGGTTTGAACACTGAAGCTTTCTTT. Its translation: CASSQIQGLNTEAFF.

This clonotype was counted many times. The chain joins TRBV20-1 to TRBJ2-5, with D perhaps matching TRBD1 (7 bases). The CDR3 runs to 13 residues. Germline CDR1 is DFQATT and CDR2 is SNEGSKA (reference sequence). With 2 bases removed from V and 4 bases from J, the gap between germline ends came to 11 bases. CDR3: CSARFQGGETQYF. DNA for the CDR3: TGCAGTGCTAGATTTCAGGGGGGAGAGACCCAGTACTTC.